This TCR beta chain came from a study of cytomegalovirus exposure and HLA in healthy donors. Notes on the study in general: Several top significant clusters appeared, in a later analysis, to be linked to common viral pathogens.

On this clone: What it recognizes is unknown.

The primer mix had 60 Vbeta and 13 Jbeta primers. Using immunoSEQ multiplex PCR, the repertoire was profiled, and TCRdb retains in-frame clones only, with some absent. Its clone listing holds about 55,000 clones. The CDR3 runs 16 residues. From germline, CDR1 is LNHDA and CDR2 SQIVND (reference sequence). V lost 3 bases to trimming and J lost 1 base, with 15 bases between them. The chain links TRBV19 to TRBJ1-1; D ambiguous. The source of this sequence is a man aged 50-60 years in good health and CMV-seropositive. Input material: PBMCs. The CDR3 DNA reads as TGTGCCAGTAGTATCCGGATGAAACTACCGAACACTGAAGCTTTCTTT. This translates into CASSIRMKLPNTEAFF.